This is a list of T cell receptor beta chains from one sample in a study of cytomegalovirus exposure and HLA in healthy donors. Clones were sequenced by immunoSEQ multiplex PCR, and TCRdb holds only the in-frame ones, with some missing. The sample has around 150,000 clones, approximately 89% seen once. Sequencing used PBMCs. The receptors shown here come from a man younger than 35 in good health and CMV-seronegative. The CDR3 runs from the conserved cysteine through the conserved F or W. A D gene is named only where the DNA matches it firmly. The listing skips clone size in some rows; elsewhere it reads once, few, many or a size class.

>TRBJ2-5|NA|TRBV27|TRBD1
CASRGDRPRGETQYF
TGTGCCAGCAGGGGGGACAGACCCCGTGGAGAGACCCAGTACTTC
>TRBJ2-5|NA|TRBV4-1|TRBD1
CASSQSGTAQVETQYF
TGCGCCAGCAGCCAGTCCGGGACAGCTCAAGTAGAGACCCAGTACTTC
>TRBJ1-5|NA|TRBV28|NA
CASSQGGNQPQHF
TGTGCCAGCAGCCAGGGAGGGAATCAGCCCCAGCATTTT
>TRBJ2-1|NA|TRBV7-9|TRBD1
CASSLSGQAYNEQFF
TGTGCCAGCAGCTTATCGGGACAGGCCTACAATGAGCAGTTCTTC
>TRBJ2-5|once|TRBV5-1|TRBD2
CASSLGGTSGQETQYF
TGCGCCAGCAGCTTGGGGGGGACTAGCGGCCAAGAGACCCAGTACTTC
>TRBJ2-1|NA|TRBV4-3|TRBD2
CASSQDITSGSFDEQFF
TGCGCCAGCAGCCAAGATATAACTAGCGGGAGTTTCGATGAGCAGTTCTTC
>TRBJ1-1|NA|TRBV14|NA
CASSWGGSTEAFF
TGTGCCAGCAGCTGGGGGGGGAGCACTGAAGCTTTCTTT
>TRBJ2-7|few|TRBV7-9|NA
CASSLAVAYYEQYF
TGTGCCAGCAGCTTGGCCGTAGCCTACTACGAGCAGTACTTC
>TRBJ2-7|NA|TRBV28|TRBD2
CASGGGTYEQYF
TGTGCTTCGGGAGGGGGAACCTACGAGCAGTACTTC
>TRBJ1-2|NA|TRBV7-2|NA
CASSLTGLGNYGYTF
TGTGCCAGCAGCTTAACAGGGCTGGGGAACTATGGCTACACCTTC
>TRBJ2-2|NA|TRBV7-9|NA
CASSTIAKANTGELFF
TGTGCCAGCAGCACCATCGCGAAAGCGAACACCGGGGAGCTGTTTTTT
>TRBJ2-5|NA|TRBV7-6|TRBD2
CASSLVGGLEETQYF
TGTGCCAGCAGCTTAGTGGGGGGGTTGGAAGAGACCCAGTACTTC
>TRBJ2-1|NA|TRBV6-1|TRBD2
CASGTATSGNNEQFF
TGTGCCAGCGGGACTGCGACTAGCGGGAACAATGAGCAGTTCTTC
>TRBJ1-2|once|TRBV13|NA
CASSLGRTDYGYTF
TGTGCCAGCAGCTTAGGCCGGACAGATTATGGCTACACCTTC
>TRBJ1-5|NA|TRBV29-1|NA
CSVGGGHSNQPQHF
TGCAGCGTTGGGGGCGGCCATAGCAATCAGCCCCAGCATTTT
>TRBJ1-6|NA|TRBV11-2|NA
CASSRGQSTPLHF
TGTGCCAGCAGCAGAGGACAGTCCACCCCCCTCCACTTT
>TRBJ2-1|NA|TRBV4-1|NA
CASSLKYSRGGSYNEQFF
TGCGCCAGCAGCCTAAAATACTCGCGCGGAGGGTCCTACAATGAGCAGTTCTTC
>TRBJ2-7|few|TRBV7-9|NA
CASSLRGFYEQYF
TGTGCCAGCAGCTTAAGAGGGTTCTACGAGCAGTACTTC
>TRBJ2-5|NA|TRBV30|NA
CAWGGGGKETQYF
TGTGCCTGGGGTGGTGGGGGGAAAGAGACCCAGTACTTC
>TRBJ1-5|NA|TRBV5-4|NA
CASSLDAGGNQPQHF
TGTGCCAGCAGCTTGGATGCGGGGGGTAATCAGCCCCAGCATTTT
>TRBJ1-1|NA|TRBV11-3|TRBD1
CASSLGTGRSLWTEAFF
TGTGCCAGCAGCTTGGGGACAGGAAGAAGTCTATGGACTGAAGCTTTCTTT
>TRBJ1-4|once|TRBV5-1|NA
CASSLAMSTNEKLFF
TGCGCCAGCAGCTTGGCTATGTCAACTAATGAAAAACTGTTTTTT
>TRBJ1-2|NA|TRBV30|NA
CAWNSYGGYTF
TGTGCCTGGAACTCTTACGGTGGCTACACCTTC
>TRBJ1-2|once|TRBV6-4|TRBD1
CASSDPGQGIYGYTF
TGTGCCAGCAGTGACCCAGGACAGGGGATATATGGCTACACCTTC
>TRBJ2-5|NA|TRBV4-1|TRBD2
CASSQAPSGGTQETQYF
TGCGCCAGCAGCCAAGCACCTAGCGGGGGTACCCAAGAGACCCAGTACTTC
>TRBJ1-1|NA|TRBV5-1|NA
CASSIQTENTEAFF
TGCGCCAGCAGCATACAGACAGAGAACACTGAAGCTTTCTTT
>TRBJ2-5|NA|TRBV7-2|TRBD2
CASSKSSGFQETQYF
TGTGCCAGCAGCAAGTCTAGCGGGTTCCAAGAGACCCAGTACTTC
>TRBJ2-2|NA|TRBV5-4|NA
CASSSGPRGSTGELFF
TGTGCCAGCAGTTCGGGACCCAGGGGTTCCACCGGGGAGCTGTTTTTT
>TRBJ1-5|NA|TRBV14|TRBD1
CASSQPPKEGQGDF
TGTGCCAGCAGCCAACCTCCAAAGGAGGGACAGGGGGATTTT
>TRBJ1-1|once|TRBV2|TRBD1
CASSEGAGGAFF
TGTGCCAGCAGTGAAGGGGCAGGGGGAGCTTTCTTT
>TRBJ1-2|many|TRBV7-3|TRBD1
CASSTRTGDGYTF
TGTGCCAGCAGCACCCGGACAGGGGACGGCTACACCTTC
>TRBJ2-3|NA|TRBV11-3|TRBD1
CASTHGGQGAYF
TGTGCCAGCACTCATGGGGGACAGGGAGCGTATTTT
>TRBJ1-3|once|TRBV7-2|NA
CASSLNGQRSGNTIYF
TGTGCCAGCAGCTTGAACGGACAGCGCTCTGGAAACACCATATATTTT
>TRBJ2-5|NA|TRBV7-2|TRBD1
CASSFVGQGFRETQYF
TGTGCCAGCAGCTTCGTCGGACAGGGGTTCAGAGAGACCCAGTACTTC
>TRBJ1-1|NA|TRBV7-3|NA
CASSPLREVNTEAFF
TGTGCCAGCAGCCCACTTAGGGAGGTCAACACTGAAGCTTTCTTT
>TRBJ1-1|NA|TRBV18|NA
CASSQGHKDTEAFF
TGTGCCAGCTCACAGGGACATAAAGACACTGAAGCTTTCTTT
>TRBJ1-5|NA|TRBV10-3|NA
CAISESGRVDQPQHF
TGTGCCATCAGTGAGTCGGGCAGGGTCGATCAGCCCCAGCATTTT
>TRBJ2-2|once|TRBV7-8|NA
CASRPTEPNTGELFF
TGTGCCAGCAGACCGACGGAGCCGAACACCGGGGAGCTGTTTTTT
>TRBJ2-7|NA|TRBV9|TRBD2
CASSAEGTSGGGEQYF
TGTGCCAGCAGCGCCGAGGGGACTAGCGGGGGAGGCGAGCAGTACTTC
>TRBJ1-1|few|TRBV10-1|NA
CASSDGRVGGNTEAFF
TGCGCCAGCAGTGATGGTAGAGTTGGAGGGAACACTGAAGCTTTCTTT
>TRBJ1-5|NA|TRBV19|NA
CASSIASGTNFEVGNQPQHF
TGTGCCAGTAGTATAGCCTCCGGGACTAACTTCGAGGTGGGCAATCAGCCCCAGCATTTT
>TRBJ2-2|NA|TRBV18|TRBD1
CASSPDRSAGELFF
TGTGCCAGCTCGCCGGACAGGTCTGCCGGGGAGCTGTTTTTT
>TRBJ2-1|NA|TRBV7-8|TRBD2
CASRRAGGTNYNEQFF
TGTGCCAGCAGGCGAGCGGGAGGTACAAACTACAATGAGCAGTTCTTC
>TRBJ1-6|once|TRBV9|TRBD1
CASSWGQPNSPLHF
TGTGCCAGCAGCTGGGGACAGCCTAATTCACCCCTCCACTTT
>TRBJ1-3|NA|TRBV6-1|NA
CASSESVVLYSGNTIYF
TGTGCCAGCAGTGAATCTGTCGTACTCTACTCTGGAAACACCATATATTTT
>TRBJ2-4|NA|TRBV2|NA
CASSGIGTKNIQYF
TGTGCCAGCAGCGGAATCGGGACCAAAAACATTCAGTACTTC
>TRBJ1-3|NA|TRBV4-3|NA
CASSQDPTLRNTIYF
TGCGCCAGCAGCCAAGATCCTACTTTGAGGAACACCATATATTTT
>TRBJ1-5|NA|TRBV6-1|NA
CASTDSPNQPQHF
TGTGCCAGCACCGACTCGCCGAATCAGCCCCAGCATTTT
>TRBJ2-5|NA|TRBV18|NA
CASSPEEETQYF
TGTGCCAGCTCACCGGAGGAGGAGACCCAGTACTTC
>TRBJ2-1|NA|TRBV7-7|TRBD2
CASSTGLANNEQFF
TGTGCCAGCAGCACGGGACTAGCGAACAATGAGCAGTTCTTC
>TRBJ1-4|NA|TRBV5-1|NA
CASRSQPDTLEKLFF
TGCGCCAGCAGATCCCAACCGGACACCCTTGAAAAACTGTTTTTT
>TRBJ2-7|NA|TRBV10-2|NA
CASTTDSSYEQYF
TGCGCCAGCACTACGGACAGCTCCTACGAGCAGTACTTC